This record concerns one TCR beta chain sequence. The antigen is undetermined. The authors reverse transcribed all of the isolated RNA, so sequencing captured expressed TCRB transcripts. Sequenced by immunoSEQ multiplex PCR; TCRdb stores in-frame clones only, minus some. This sample has under 400,000 clones, with roughly a fifth found just once. Averaging roughly 120 mL, one heparinised blood draw was given by each donor. Based on CD45RO/CCR7/CD25/CD127/CD95/CD27, CD4+ regulatory, stem cell-like memory, naive and central memory cells were sorted. Per germline, CDR1 GTSNPN and CDR2 SVGIG (reference sequence). Between the trimmed V and J ends, which lost 0 bases and 3 bases, there was a span of 9 bases. There are 14 residues in the CDR3. This entry belongs to a study of beta chain features in type 1 diabetes. Study results and limitations: All four CD4+ subsets of Type 1 diabetes patients contained TCRB CDR3s that were moderately but significantly shorter.

The V call is TRBV30, the J call TRBJ1-5; D call uncertain. The receptor's source is a woman between 18 and 30 years old in good health. The sequencing input was naive CD4+ T cells from blood. CDR3 coding DNA: TGTGCCTGGAGTGTAGGCAGCGCCAATCAGCCCCAGCATTTT. Its translation: CAWSVGSANQPQHF.